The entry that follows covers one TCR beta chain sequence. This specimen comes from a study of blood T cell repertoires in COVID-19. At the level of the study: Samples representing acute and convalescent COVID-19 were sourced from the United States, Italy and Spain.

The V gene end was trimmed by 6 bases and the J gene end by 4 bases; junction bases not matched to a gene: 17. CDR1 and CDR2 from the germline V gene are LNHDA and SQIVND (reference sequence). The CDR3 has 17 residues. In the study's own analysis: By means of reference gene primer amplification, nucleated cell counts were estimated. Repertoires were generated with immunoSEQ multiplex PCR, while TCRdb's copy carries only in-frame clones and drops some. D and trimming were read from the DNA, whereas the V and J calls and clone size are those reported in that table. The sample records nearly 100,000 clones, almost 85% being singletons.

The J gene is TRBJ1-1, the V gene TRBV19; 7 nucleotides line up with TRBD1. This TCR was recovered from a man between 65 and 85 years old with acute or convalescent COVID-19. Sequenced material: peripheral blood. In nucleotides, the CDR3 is TGTGCCAGTAGAACCAGCGGTCTAACAGGGGACGGCACTGAAGCTTTCTTT. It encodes CASRTSGLTGDGTEAFF. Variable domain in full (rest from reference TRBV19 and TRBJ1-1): DGGITQSPKYLFRKEGQNVTLSCEQNLNHDAMYWYRQDPGQGLRLIYYSQIVNDFQKGDIAEGYSVSREKKESFPLTVTSAQKNPTAFYLCASRTSGLTGDGTEAFFGQGTRLTVV.